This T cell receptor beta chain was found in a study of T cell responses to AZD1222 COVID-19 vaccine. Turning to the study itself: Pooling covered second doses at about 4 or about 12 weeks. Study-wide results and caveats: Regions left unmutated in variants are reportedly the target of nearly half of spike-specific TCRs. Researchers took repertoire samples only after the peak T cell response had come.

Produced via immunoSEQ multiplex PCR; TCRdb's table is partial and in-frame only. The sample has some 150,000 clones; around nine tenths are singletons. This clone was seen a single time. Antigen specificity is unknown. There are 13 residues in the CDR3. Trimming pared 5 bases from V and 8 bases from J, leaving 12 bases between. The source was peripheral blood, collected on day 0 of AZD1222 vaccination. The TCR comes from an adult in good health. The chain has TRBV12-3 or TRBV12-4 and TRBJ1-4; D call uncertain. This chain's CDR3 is CASSPLVGEKLFF. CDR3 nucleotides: TGTGCCAGCAGTCCCCTCGTAGGGGAAAAACTGTTTTTT.